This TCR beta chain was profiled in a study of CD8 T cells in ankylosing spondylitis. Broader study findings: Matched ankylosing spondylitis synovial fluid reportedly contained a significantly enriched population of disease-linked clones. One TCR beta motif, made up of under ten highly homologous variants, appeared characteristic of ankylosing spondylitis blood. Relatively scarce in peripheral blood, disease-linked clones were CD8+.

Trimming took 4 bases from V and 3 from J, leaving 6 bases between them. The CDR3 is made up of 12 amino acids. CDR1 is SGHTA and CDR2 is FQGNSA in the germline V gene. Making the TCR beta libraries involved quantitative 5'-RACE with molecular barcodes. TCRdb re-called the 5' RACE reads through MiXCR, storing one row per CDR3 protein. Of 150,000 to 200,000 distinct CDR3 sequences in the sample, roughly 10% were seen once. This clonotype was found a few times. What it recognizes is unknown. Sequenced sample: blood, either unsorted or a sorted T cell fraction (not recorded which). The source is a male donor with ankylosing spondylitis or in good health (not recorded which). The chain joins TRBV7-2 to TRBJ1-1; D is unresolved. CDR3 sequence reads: CASSYSYTEAFF. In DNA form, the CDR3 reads TGTGCCAGCAGCTACAGTTACACTGAAGCTTTCTTT.